The sequence of this T cell receptor beta chain was determined in a study of identical twins. Overall study findings and caveats: With monozygotic twins, out-of-frame TCR alpha sharing exceeded what models estimated.

As to this clonotype: What it recognizes is unknown.

Unique molecular identifiers were in the cDNA, with template-switch universal primer binding. TCRdb itself ran the 5' RACE reads through MiXCR, one entry per CDR3 protein. The sample has fewer than 550,000 distinct CDR3 sequences; more than 13% are singletons. Per the germline V gene, CDR1 is MNHNS and CDR2 is SASEGT. Unmatched junction bases numbered 4, after V lost 6 bases and J lost 9 bases. CDR3 length equals 13 residues. The data also belong to a second study, concerning yellow fever vaccine responses in identical twins. As that report states: Reportedly, twins' vaccine T cell responses looked partly convergent and partly personalized.

The rearrangement uses TRBV6-1 and TRBJ1-6; 8 nucleotides align to TRBD1. The sequence was obtained from a woman younger than 30 in good health. What was sequenced was CD4+ T cells sorted from blood. CDR3 nucleotides: TGTGCCAGCAGAGGACAGGGTGGTTCACCCCTCCACTTT. Translated: CASRGQGGSPLHF.